The 21 T cell receptor beta chains reported below all come from one sample, sequenced in a study of T cell responses to AZD1222 COVID-19 vaccine. Using immunoSEQ multiplex PCR, the repertoire was profiled, and TCRdb retains in-frame clones only, with some absent. Found here are about 140,000 clones, approximately 90% of them singletons; the top ten hold roughly 1.2%. This sample comprised peripheral blood, obtained 28 days after the second AZD1222 dose. All receptors derive from an adult who received the AZD1222 COVID-19 vaccine.

This chain links TRBV27 with TRBJ1-2; 9 bases line up with TRBD1. J was trimmed by 8 bases and V by 6 bases; bases with no gene match: 10. CDR3 length: 14 residues. Germline CDR1 reads MNHEY; CDR2 reads SMNVEV (reference sequence). CDR3 nucleotide sequence: TGTGCCAGCAGGTTAAGGGACAGGGATGAGGGCTACACCTTC. It is translated as CASRLRDRDEGYTF.

The rearrangement joins TRBV6-2 or TRBV6-3 to TRBJ1-2; 7 bases agree with TRBD1. The J segment lost 4 bases and the V segment lost 0 bases, leaving 5 bases of the junction unmatched. The CDR3 covers 15 residues. Per germline, CDR1 MNHEY and CDR2 SVGEGT. This CDR3 is CASSYSPGQIYGYTF. CDR3 DNA: TGTGCCAGCAGTTACTCTCCGGGACAGATCTATGGCTACACCTTC.

The chain couples TRBV7-3 to TRBJ2-1; 11 bases are a match to TRBD2. Germline values: CDR1 SGHTA, CDR2 FQGTGA. Losses at the gene ends were 9 bases for V and 9 bases for J; bases not matched to a gene: 10. This CDR3 contains 14 residues. CDR3 bases: TGTGCCAGTGGACTAGCGGGTGGGGCGAGTGAGCAGTTCTTC. Translation: CASGLAGGASEQFF.

This rearrangement joins TRBV7-9 to TRBJ2-3; 11 bases fit TRBD2. Germline CDR1 reads SEHNR; CDR2 reads FQNEAQ (reference sequence). This CDR3 is built from 16 residues. The J segment lost 2 bases and the V segment lost 5 bases, leaving 6 bases of the junction unmatched. The CDR3 sequence is CASSPSGLADTDTQYF. The CDR3 DNA sequence: TGTGCCAGCAGCCCATCGGGACTAGCGGACACAGATACGCAGTATTTT. The variable domain in full, completed from reference TRBV7-9 and TRBJ2-3, reads DTGVSQNPRHKITKRGQNVTFRCDPISEHNRLYWYRQTLGQGPEFLTYFQNEAQLEKSRLLSDRFSAERPKGSFSTLEIQRTEQGDSAMYLCASSPSGLADTDTQYFGPGTRLTVL.

The chain recombines TRBV7-3 with TRBJ1-6; 7 nucleotides line up with TRBD1. V shed 5 bases and J 4 bases; nucleotides not matched to a gene: 8. The CDR3 is 16 amino acids. Germline values: CDR1 SGHTA, CDR2 FQGTGA. The CDR3, as DNA: TGTGCCAGCAGCAGACAGGGCGCGAGTTATAATTCACCCCTCCACTTT. Its translation: CASSRQGASYNSPLHF.

V usage is TRBV5-5 and J usage is TRBJ1-2, with D perhaps matching TRBD1 (6 bases). V lost 2 bases to trimming and J lost 8 bases, with 19 bases between them. The length of the CDR3 is 15 residues. Germline V gene data show CDR1 as SGHKS and CDR2 as YYEKEE (reference sequence). CDR3 DNA: TGTGCCAGCAGCTTCCACCGGGACATGTGGGCCGGCTACACCTTC. Translation gives CASSFHRDMWAGYTF. The variable domain in full, completed from reference TRBV5-5 and TRBJ1-2, reads DAGVTQSPTHLIKTRGQQVTLRCSPISGHKSVSWYQQVLGQGPQFIFQYYEKEERGRGNFPDRFSARQFPNYSSELNVNALLLGDSALYLCASSFHRDMWAGYTFGSGTRLTVV.

This clone was found once. This chain links TRBV7-2 with TRBJ2-5; D remains ambiguous. This CDR3 has 12 residues. V gave up 5 bases and J gave up 6 bases, with 10 bases separating them. Germline V CDR1 and CDR2: SGHTA, FQGNSA. DNA for the CDR3: TGTGCCAGCAGCCCACGTCAAAAGACCCAGTACTTC. Residues: CASSPRQKTQYF.

J is TRBJ2-7 and V is TRBV9, with D possibly being TRBD2 (6 bases). V was cut by 0 bases and J by 7 bases, with 17 bases left in between. The CDR3 contains 15 residues. Germline CDR1 reads SGDLS; CDR2 reads YYNGEE. The CDR3 spells CASSVGGSSGGEQYF. The CDR3 DNA sequence: TGTGCCAGCAGCGTAGGAGGTAGCTCTGGGGGGGAGCAGTACTTC.

This clone was detected only a few times. The chain couples TRBV2 to TRBJ2-7; D is perhaps TRBD1 (5 bases). The length of the CDR3 is 14 residues. Germline lookup yields CDR1 SNHLY and CDR2 FYNNEI. Trimming took 0 bases from V and 5 from J, leaving 11 bases between them. CDR3: CASSEASRVHEQYF. The CDR3 DNA reads TGTGCCAGCAGTGAAGCAAGCAGGGTCCACGAGCAGTACTTC.

This chain joins TRBV2 and TRBJ2-3; D is undetermined. This CDR3 spans 16 amino acids. The ends were cut back, 3 bases at V and 2 bases at J, with 15 bases in the middle. The germline gives CDR1 SNHLY, CDR2 FYNNEI. This CDR3 is CASSETNRYYTDTQYF. In DNA form, the CDR3 reads TGTGCCAGCAGTGAGACGAACCGATACTACACAGATACGCAGTATTTT.

The chain has TRBV11-3 and TRBJ2-5; D is uncertain. Germline V gene lookup returns CDR1 SGHNT and CDR2 YENEEA. The V end was cut by 1 base, the J end by 1 base, with 7 bases between. The CDR3 runs 14 residues. Here the CDR3 DNA reads TGTGCCAGCAGCTTAGGGGGATCCCAAGAGACCCAGTACTTC. Its protein product is CASSLGGSQETQYF.

This rearrangement joins TRBV5-3 to TRBJ1-3, with unresolved D. TRBV5-3 has ORF status, its function being uncertain. The CDR3 has 15 residues. V lost 4 bases to trimming and J lost 0 bases, with 11 bases between them. CDR3 sequence: CARSAPTGSGNTIYF. The CDR3 DNA reads TGTGCCAGAAGCGCACCGACCGGCTCTGGAAACACCATATATTTT.

The chain combines TRBV18 with TRBJ1-1; D call uncertain. Germline CDR1 and CDR2: KGHSH and LQKENI. This CDR3 comprises 15 residues. V was clipped by 2 bases and J by 0 bases, with 10 bases between them. CDR3 bases: TGTGCCAGCTCACCAGGGCCAGATATGAACACTGAAGCTTTCTTT. Amino acids: CASSPGPDMNTEAFF.

This clone was picked up a small number of times. Additional DNA sequences in this sample encode the identical CDR3. The chain combines TRBV20-1 with TRBJ1-2; tentative D call: TRBD1 (5 bases). Trimming removed 3 bases at V and 6 bases at J, with 8 bases between. CDR3 size: 11 residues. Germline V gene sequence: CDR1 DFQATT, CDR2 SNEGSKA (reference sequence). The CDR3 DNA follows: TGCAGTGCTAGTAAGGGACATGGCTACACCTTC. Protein sequence: CSASKGHGYTF.

This chain joins TRBV12-3 or TRBV12-4 and TRBJ2-5, with D perhaps TRBD2 (5 bases). The CDR3 is made up of 10 amino acids. Trimming shortened V by 8 bases and J by 5 bases, and 6 bases separated the two germline ends. Here the CDR3 reads CASGGETQYF. The CDR3 DNA is TGTGCCAGCGGAGGCGAGACCCAGTACTTC.

In its sample, this clone was seen once. The chain combines TRBV5-1 with TRBJ1-5, with D possibly matching TRBD1 (5 bases). CDR1 is SGHRS and CDR2 is YFSETQ in the germline V gene. V shed 4 bases and J shed 6 bases, with 17 bases lying between them. The CDR3 has 15 residues. CDR3 sequence reads: CASSLGSGAGQPQHF. In nucleotides, the CDR3 is TGCGCCAGCAGCCTGGGGTCCGGGGCGGGTCAGCCCCAGCATTTT.

The chain joins TRBV3-1 (or the pseudogene TRBV3-2) to TRBJ1-2, with D possibly matching TRBD1 (5 bases). V lost 0 bases and J lost 2, with 7 bases in between. This CDR3 is 14 amino acids long. Germline V CDR1 and CDR2: LGHDT, YNNKEL (reference sequence). The DNA of the CDR3 is TGTGCCAGCAGCCAAGAGGGGGGAAACTATGGCTACACCTTC. It translates to CASSQEGGNYGYTF.

This clone has just one count. The V call is TRBV19, the J call TRBJ1-1, with a tentative D call TRBD1 (5 bases). Germline V gene lookup returns CDR1 LNHDA and CDR2 SQIVND (reference sequence). With 6 bases removed from V and 4 bases from J, the gap between germline ends came to 15 bases. The CDR3 spans 14 residues. The CDR3 DNA follows: TGTGCCAGTAGCTTTGGGTCAGGGCCCACTGAAGCTTTCTTT. This codes for CASSFGSGPTEAFF.

The rearrangement links TRBV6-5 to TRBJ2-3; TRBD2 aligns across 12 bases. Germline trimming cut 2 bases from V and 11 bases from J; bases unmatched to any gene: 2. CDR1 and CDR2 (germline): MNHEY, SVGAGI. CDR3 length: 13 amino acids. The CDR3 DNA is TGTGCCAGCAGTTACCGGACTAGCGGGGTGCAGTATTTT. Protein: CASSYRTSGVQYF.

The chain couples TRBV7-8 to TRBJ1-3; TRBD1 is a possible D gene (6 bases). This CDR3 contains 15 residues. Germline V gene sequence: CDR1 SGHVS, CDR2 FQNEAQ. V gave up 6 bases and J gave up 2 bases, with 14 bases separating them. CDR3 loop: CASSSGGGTGNTIYF. The DNA of the CDR3 is TGTGCCAGCAGTTCTGGGGGGGGCACTGGAAACACCATATATTTT. The full variable domain, its missing parts supplied by reference TRBV7-8 and TRBJ1-3, is GAGVSQSPRYKVAKRGQDVALRCDPISGHVSLFWYQQALGQGPEFLTYFQNEAQLDKSGLPSDRFFAERPEGSVSTLKIQRTQQEDSAVYLCASSSGGGTGNTIYFGEGSWLTVV.

This sequence joins TRBV12-3 or TRBV12-4 and TRBJ2-5; D call uncertain. V was shortened by 3 bases and J by 5 bases, with 4 bases between the two germline ends. CDR3 length: 11 residues. CDR3 bases: TGTGCCAGCAGTTTCTGGGAGACCCAGTACTTC. This gives the protein CASSFWETQYF.